This T cell receptor beta chain was profiled in a study of response to subunit inactivated influenza vaccine. TCRdb analysed the RT-PCR reads with MiXCR anew, one entry per CDR3 protein. The sample records hundreds of thousands of distinct CDR3 sequences, approximately 7.6% being singletons. This clonotype has a count of ten or more. CDR3 length equals 11 residues. The germline V gene has CDR1 SNHLY and CDR2 FYNNEI. V lost 5 bases and J lost 2, with 3 bases in between. This chain links TRBV2 with TRBJ2-5; D is unresolved. This receptor was obtained from a man aged 50-75 years who received an inactivated influenza vaccine. The sequenced sample was PBMCs from blood, obtained less than 25 months after vaccination. CDR3: CASSRQETQYF. DNA of the CDR3: TGTGCCAGCAGTCGTCAAGAGACCCAGTACTTC.